Only one count was recorded for the clone carrying this TCR beta chain. The data belong to a study of T cell responses to AZD1222 COVID-19 vaccine. Using immunoSEQ multiplex PCR, the repertoire was profiled, and TCRdb retains in-frame clones only, with some absent. The sample includes about 120,000 clones, approximately 94% of them seen just once. CDR3 size: 13 residues. The V and J ends lost 3 bases and 8 bases respectively, with 10 bases between them. The sample here was peripheral blood, taken 28 days after the second AZD1222 dose. The receptor's source is an adult who received the AZD1222 COVID-19 vaccine. The chain recombines TRBV12-3 or TRBV12-4 with TRBJ1-4; D uncertain. Here the CDR3 reads CASSFSNREKLFF. CDR3 DNA: TGTGCCAGCAGTTTTTCTAACCGGGAAAAACTGTTTTTT.